The source of this T cell receptor beta chain is a study of blood T cell repertoires in COVID-19. Study-level background: Acute-phase and convalescent COVID-19 samples originated in the United States, Italy and Spain. PBMCs, B-cell-depleted T cells, or T cells provided the cDNA or gDNA that made up the material.

V was pared by 3 bases and J by 5 bases, with 19 bases between. The CDR3 loop spans 15 amino acids. From germline, CDR1 is DFQATT and CDR2 SNEGSKA (reference sequence). In the authors' workflow: Reference gene primer amplification gave estimated nucleated cell counts. Clones were read by immunoSEQ multiplex PCR, and TCRdb kept only the in-frame ones, dropping some. V and J calls and clone size are copied from that table; D and trimming were computed from the DNA. This table holds roughly 110,000 clones, less than 90% found once. This chain links TRBV20-1 with TRBJ1-1; D is undetermined. The receptor's source is a human donor in a cohort sampled during active COVID-19. The sequencing sample was made of peripheral blood. The CDR3 is CSASRSEASGTEAFF. The DNA for the CDR3 is TGCAGTGCTAGTCGATCAGAAGCGTCCGGGACTGAAGCTTTCTTT.